This T cell receptor beta chain appears in the sequencing data of a study of CD8 T cells in ankylosing spondylitis. A note on this clonotype: Its antigen remains unknown.

This CDR3 has 16 residues. Germline loops: CDR1 SGHNT, CDR2 YYREEE (reference sequence). Between the trimmed V and J ends, which lost 4 bases and 4 bases, there was a span of 17 bases. Broader study findings: From matched ankylosing spondylitis synovial fluid, disease-linked clones were reportedly recovered at significantly enriched levels. Disease-linked clones, CD8+, were relatively rare in peripheral blood. A TCR beta motif of fewer than 10 highly homologous variants seemed to mark ankylosing spondylitis blood.

In TCRdb, the 5' RACE reads were re-called with MiXCR into one record per CDR3 protein. The repertoire consists of more than 650,000 distinct CDR3 sequences, with roughly 10% occurring once and the leading ten covering more than 0.5%. The gene calls are TRBV5-4 and TRBJ2-2, with D possibly TRBD2 on 5 matching bases. Sequences were obtained from blood, either unsorted or a sorted T cell fraction (not recorded which). The receptor was derived from a male donor with ankylosing spondylitis. The CDR3 is CASSTPILESTGELFF. The CDR3 DNA follows: TGTGCCAGCAGCACCCCAATACTAGAAAGCACCGGGGAGCTGTTTTTT.